Detailed here is one T cell receptor beta chain. Its antigen is as yet unknown. The data were obtained in a study of cytomegalovirus exposure and HLA in healthy donors. The PCR ran on 60 Vbeta and 13 Jbeta primers. How the authors handled the data: An analysis that came later counted tens of millions of unique TCR beta chains, approximately 11 million shared. TCRdb keeps only in-frame clones here, not all; method: immunoSEQ multiplex PCR. From that table come the V and J calls and clone size; the DNA was used to work out D and trimming. In total, the table holds over 75,000 clones. Study-wide points: HLA-A and HLA-B allele assignments for most subjects were reportedly predicted accurately using TCR beta sequences. Listed as cytomegalovirus-associated were roughly 180 TCR beta chains.

This TCR was recovered from a man aged 50 to 60 in good health and CMV-seronegative. The specimen sequenced was PBMCs.

DNA of the CDR3: TGTGCCAGCAGGACCGGGACAGGCCCTTTCTATGGCTACACCTTC. It yields the protein CASRTGTGPFYGYTF. The V gene is TRBV6-1, the J gene TRBJ1-2; 8 nucleotides match TRBD1. Germline CDR1 MNHNS, CDR2 SASEGT. The J segment lost 4 bases and the V segment lost 6 bases, leaving 10 bases of the junction unmatched. This CDR3 is built from 15 residues.